This T cell receptor beta chain was sequenced in a study of blood T cell repertoires in COVID-19. Looked up from germline, CDR1 is SNHLY and CDR2 is FYNNEI. Trimming removed 6 bases from V and 3 bases from J; junction bases left unmatched: 2. This CDR3 is built from 14 residues. Using immunoSEQ multiplex PCR, the repertoire was profiled, and TCRdb retains in-frame clones only, with some absent. The sample records approximately 75,000 clones, approximately 86% being singletons. This clone was counted a single time. Sequencing was performed on peripheral blood. This sequence was found in a man of 80 years or more with COVID-19, enrolled during active disease. This rearrangement joins TRBV2 to TRBJ2-3, with TRBD2 matching 11 bases. The CDR3 reads CASRGTSGTDTQYF. CDR3 nucleotide sequence: TGTGCCAGCAGGGGGACTAGCGGAACAGATACGCAGTATTTT.